The clone carrying this TCR beta chain has ten or more counts. Its specificity is unknown. The data were obtained in a study of early T cells in non-severe SARS-CoV-2 infection. Overall study results and limits: Missing private and CD4 specificities, VDJdb matching favored anti-spike CD8 responses.

The length of the CDR3 is 11 residues. Germline V gene data show CDR1 as SQVTM and CDR2 as ANQGSEA. With 2 bases removed from V and 6 bases from J, the gap between germline ends came to 7 bases. Each CDR3 protein is one row after TCRdb ran MiXCR on the 5' RACE reads. The sample has some 70,000 distinct CDR3 sequences; 8% to 9.5% are singletons. The TCR comes from an adult who was a healthcare worker with PCR-confirmed SARS-CoV-2 infection or an uninfected control (not recorded which). This chain joins TRBV29-1 and TRBJ1-2, with D perhaps TRBD1 (5 bases). The sequenced sample was whole blood. CDR3 sequence reads: CSVEKGNGYTF. In nucleotides, the CDR3 is TGCAGCGTTGAAAAGGGGAATGGCTACACCTTC.